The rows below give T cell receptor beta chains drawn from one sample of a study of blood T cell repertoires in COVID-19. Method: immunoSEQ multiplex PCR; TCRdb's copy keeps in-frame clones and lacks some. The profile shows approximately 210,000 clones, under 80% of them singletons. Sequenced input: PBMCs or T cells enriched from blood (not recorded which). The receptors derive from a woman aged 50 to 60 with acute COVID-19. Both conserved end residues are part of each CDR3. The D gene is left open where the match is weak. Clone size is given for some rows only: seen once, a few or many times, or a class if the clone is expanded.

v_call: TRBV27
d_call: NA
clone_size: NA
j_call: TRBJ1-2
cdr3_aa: CASTTAPGNYGYTF
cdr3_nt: TGTGCCAGCACGACAGCTCCTGGGAACTATGGCTACACCTTC

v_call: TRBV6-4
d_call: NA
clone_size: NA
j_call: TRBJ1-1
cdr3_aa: CASRGSNTEAFF
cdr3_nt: TGTGCCAGTCGGGGGTCGAACACTGAAGCTTTCTTT

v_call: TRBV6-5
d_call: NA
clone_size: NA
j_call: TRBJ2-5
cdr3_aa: CASSPRRAPPGTQYF
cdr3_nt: TGTGCCAGCAGTCCCCGCAGGGCCCCACCGGGGACCCAGTACTTC

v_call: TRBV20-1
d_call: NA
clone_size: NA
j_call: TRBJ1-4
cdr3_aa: CSALPSGKLFF
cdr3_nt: TGCAGTGCCCTCCCCTCGGGAAAACTGTTTTTT

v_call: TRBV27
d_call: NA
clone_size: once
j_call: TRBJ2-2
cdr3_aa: CATLTGNTGELFF
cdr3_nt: TGTGCCACCCTGACAGGGAACACCGGGGAGCTGTTTTTT

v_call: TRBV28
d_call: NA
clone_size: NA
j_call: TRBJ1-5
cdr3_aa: CASRNSNQPQHF
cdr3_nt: TGTGCCAGTCGTAATAGCAATCAGCCCCAGCATTTT

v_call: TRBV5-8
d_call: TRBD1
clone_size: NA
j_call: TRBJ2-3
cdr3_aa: CASSGHGTGRGDTQYF
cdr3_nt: TGTGCCAGCAGCGGTCATGGGACAGGGAGGGGAGATACGCAGTATTTT

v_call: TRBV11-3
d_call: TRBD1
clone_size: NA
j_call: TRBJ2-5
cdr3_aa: CASSLGGGGETQYF
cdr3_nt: TGTGCCAGCAGCTTAGGAGGGGGCGGTGAGACCCAGTACTTC

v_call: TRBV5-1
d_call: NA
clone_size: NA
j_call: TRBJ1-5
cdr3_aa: CASSLAGEQPQHF
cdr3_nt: TGCGCCAGCAGCTTGGCGGGGGAACAGCCCCAGCATTTT

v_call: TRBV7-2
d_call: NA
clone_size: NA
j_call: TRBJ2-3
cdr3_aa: CASSLGALATSDTQYF
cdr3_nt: TGTGCCAGCAGCTTAGGGGCGCTAGCCACCTCAGATACGCAGTATTTT

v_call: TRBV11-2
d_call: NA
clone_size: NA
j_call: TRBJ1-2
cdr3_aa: CASSLGRASGYTF
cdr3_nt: TGTGCCAGCAGCTTAGGCAGGGCGAGTGGCTACACCTTC

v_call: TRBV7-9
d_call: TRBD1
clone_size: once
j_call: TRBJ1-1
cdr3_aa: CASSPTADREATEAFF
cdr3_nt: TGTGCCAGCAGCCCGACCGCTGACAGGGAGGCCACTGAAGCTTTCTTT

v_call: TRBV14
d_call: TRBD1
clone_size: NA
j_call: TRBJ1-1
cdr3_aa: CASSRQGTGGREAFF
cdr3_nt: TGTGCCAGCAGCCGACAGGGGACAGGGGGTCGGGAAGCTTTCTTT

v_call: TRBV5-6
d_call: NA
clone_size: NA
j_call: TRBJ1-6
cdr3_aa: CASSFFGAGPAPLHF
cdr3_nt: TGTGCCAGCAGCTTTTTTGGGGCCGGGCCGGCGCCCCTCCACTTT

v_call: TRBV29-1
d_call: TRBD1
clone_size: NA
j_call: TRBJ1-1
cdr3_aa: CSVTGGERTEAFF
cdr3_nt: TGCAGCGTAACAGGGGGCGAGAGGACTGAAGCTTTCTTT

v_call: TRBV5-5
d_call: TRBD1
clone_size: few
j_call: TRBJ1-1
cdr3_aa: CASSRATFTGGDFDEAFF
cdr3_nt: TGTGCCAGCAGCCGTGCCACTTTTACAGGGGGCGATTTCGATGAAGCTTTCTTT

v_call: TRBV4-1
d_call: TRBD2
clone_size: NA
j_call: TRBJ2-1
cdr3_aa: CASSPTSGGASNEQFF
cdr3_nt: TGCGCCAGCAGCCCCACTAGCGGGGGGGCCTCAAATGAGCAGTTCTTC

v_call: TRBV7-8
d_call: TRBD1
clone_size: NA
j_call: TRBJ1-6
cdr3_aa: CASSQGTAYNSPLHF
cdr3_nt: TGTGCCAGCAGCCAGGGGACAGCCTATAATTCACCCCTCCACTTT

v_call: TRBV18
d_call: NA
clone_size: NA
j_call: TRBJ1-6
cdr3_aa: CASSEQGGSPLHF
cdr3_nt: TGTGCCAGCTCGGAGCAGGGAGGTTCACCCCTCCACTTT

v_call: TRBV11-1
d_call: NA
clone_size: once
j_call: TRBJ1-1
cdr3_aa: CASSSSSLGANTEAFF
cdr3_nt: TGTGCCAGCAGCTCTTCTAGTCTCGGAGCGAACACTGAAGCTTTCTTT

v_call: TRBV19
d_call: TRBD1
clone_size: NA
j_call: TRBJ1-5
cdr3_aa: CASSASGGMSNQPQHF
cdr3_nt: TGTGCCAGTAGTGCTTCAGGGGGCATGAGCAATCAGCCCCAGCATTTT

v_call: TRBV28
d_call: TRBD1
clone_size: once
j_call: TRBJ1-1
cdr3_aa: CASSSPGGHTEAFF
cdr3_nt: TGTGCCAGCAGTAGCCCAGGGGGCCACACTGAAGCTTTCTTT

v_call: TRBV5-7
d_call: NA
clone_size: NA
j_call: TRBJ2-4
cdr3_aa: CASSFLGVAKNIQYF
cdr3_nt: TGTGCCAGCAGCTTTCTCGGGGTTGCCAAAAACATTCAGTACTTC

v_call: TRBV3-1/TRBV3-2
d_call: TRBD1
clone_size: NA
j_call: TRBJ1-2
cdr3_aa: CASSRGTADYGYTF
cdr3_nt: TGTGCCAGCAGCCGAGGGACAGCCGACTATGGCTACACCTTC

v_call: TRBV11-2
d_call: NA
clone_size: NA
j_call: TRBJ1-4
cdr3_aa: CASSVSFSNEKLFF
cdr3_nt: TGTGCCAGCAGCGTTAGCTTCTCTAATGAAAAACTGTTTTTT